This T cell receptor (beta chain) was observed in a study of T cell changes during pregnancy in multiple sclerosis. Produced via immunoSEQ multiplex PCR; TCRdb's table is partial and in-frame only. The sample contains 40,000 or so clones, more than 75% of which appear only once. Trimming removed 2 bases from V and 1 base from J, with 9 bases in between. This CDR3 has 14 residues. CDR1 is WNHNN and CDR2 is SYGVQD in the germline V gene (reference sequence). This chain connects TRBV10-1 to TRBJ2-7; D possibly corresponds to TRBD1 (6 bases). The sequencing here drew on peripheral blood, taken in the third trimester of pregnancy. The receptor was isolated from a female donor in good health, enrolled as a control in a pregnancy study. CDR3 sequence (DNA): TGCGCCAGCAGTGAGGGCCAGGGGTCCTACGAGCAGTACTTC. Amino acid sequence: CASSEGQGSYEQYF.